One and the same sample provided the 28 T cell receptor beta chains below, sequenced in a study of blood T cell repertoires in COVID-19. The table came from immunoSEQ multiplex PCR; TCRdb's copy has only in-frame clones and leaves some out. The sample records 150,000 or so clones, around 86% being singletons. The specimen was peripheral blood. Every receptor here comes from a man aged 18 to 29 with acute or convalescent COVID-19.

The chain links TRBV30 to TRBJ2-5; D possibly corresponds to TRBD2 (6 bases). Germline V gene sequence: CDR1 GTSNPN, CDR2 SVGIG (reference sequence). The V end lost 0 bases, the J end lost 0 bases, and 11 bases lay between the germline ends. The CDR3 consists of 15 residues. The CDR3 nucleotides read TGTGCCTGGAGTGTTCCAGGGAGGAACCAAGAGACCCAGTACTTC. This gives the protein CAWSVPGRNQETQYF.

The V call is TRBV28, the J call TRBJ1-2; 9 positions match TRBD1. Germline V gives CDR1 MDHEN, CDR2 SYDVKM. Trimming at V came to 4 bases and at J to 8 bases, leaving 11 bases not matched to a gene. CDR3 size: 15 residues. The CDR3 reads CASSSFGTGIGGYTF. In DNA form, the CDR3 reads TGTGCCAGCAGTTCGTTTGGGACAGGGATAGGGGGCTACACCTTC.

The chain carries TRBV4-1 and TRBJ2-2; D call uncertain. The CDR3 totals 15 residues. Trimming cost V 0 bases and J 6 bases, with 11 bases left between them. Germline V gene lookup returns CDR1 MGHRA and CDR2 YSYEKL. CDR3 sequence: CASSQDLISAGELFF. The CDR3 region has the DNA TGCGCCAGCAGCCAAGATCTTATCTCCGCCGGGGAGCTGTTTTTT.

This clone was observed a few times. The gene calls are TRBV6-5 and TRBJ1-2; TRBD1 agrees at 8 bases. The J segment lost 4 bases and the V segment lost 2 bases, leaving 6 bases of the junction unmatched. Looked up from germline, CDR1 is MNHEY and CDR2 is SVGAGI. The CDR3 is 15 amino acids. The CDR3 nucleotides read TGTGCCAGCAGTTACAGGGGGGACAGGCCCTATGGCTACACCTTC. It codes for CASSYRGDRPYGYTF.

The rearrangement links TRBV6-6 to TRBJ1-4, with TRBD1 matching 8 bases. The V gene end was trimmed by 5 bases and the J gene end by 7 bases; junction bases not matched to a gene: 9. Per germline, CDR1 MNHNY and CDR2 SVGAGI (reference sequence). The CDR3 totals 15 residues. This chain's CDR3 is CASSIYRGNGEKLFF. CDR3 nucleotide sequence: TGTGCCAGCAGTATATACAGGGGGAACGGTGAAAAACTGTTTTTT.

The rearrangement uses TRBV2 and TRBJ1-1; no clear D. Trimming shortened V by 6 bases and J by 1 base, and 18 bases separated the two germline ends. CDR3 length: 16 residues. The germline V gene encodes CDR1 SNHLY and CDR2 FYNNEI. In DNA form, the CDR3 reads TGTGCCAGCAGCCCCAGTATCGGGTTAGGGAACACTGAAGCTTTCTTT. Translating it yields CASSPSIGLGNTEAFF.

This chain uses TRBV5-1 with TRBJ2-2, with 14 nucleotides matching TRBD2. The CDR3 sequence is 17 residues long. Trimming removed 6 bases from V and 5 bases from J; junction bases left unmatched: 9. Germline CDR1 SGHRS, CDR2 YFSETQ. DNA for the CDR3: TGCGCCAGCACCGGAGGACTAGCGGGGGGACAGACCGGGGAGCTGTTTTTT. Protein product: CASTGGLAGGQTGELFF.

The chain has TRBV10-3 and TRBJ1-2, with 11 positions matching TRBD1. Looked up from germline, CDR1 is ENHRY and CDR2 is SYGVKD. The CDR3 consists of 13 residues. J was trimmed by 7 bases and V by 7 bases; bases with no gene match: 5. The chain's CDR3 is CAITGQGASGYTF. As DNA, the CDR3 is TGTGCCATCACCGGACAGGGGGCGTCTGGCTACACCTTC.

The chain carries TRBV30 and TRBJ2-3; tentative D call: TRBD2 (5 bases). Germline V CDR1 and CDR2: GTSNPN, SVGIG (reference sequence). The V and J ends lost 4 bases and 0 bases respectively, with 14 bases between them. This CDR3 comprises 15 residues. The CDR3 DNA reads TGTGCCTGGAATGTGTGGCGGGCTAGCACAGATACGCAGTATTTT. Protein product: CAWNVWRASTDTQYF.

V is TRBV21-1 and J is TRBJ1-2; the table names TRBD1, a call not compared with the DNA. TRBV21-1 counts as a pseudogene. This CDR3 is 14 amino acids long. The CDR3 sequence: CASSKLAGLKCYTF. In DNA, the CDR3 is TGTGCCAGCAGCAAGTTGGCAGGGCTGAAGTGCTACACCTTC.

The V and J genes are TRBV4-1 and TRBJ2-1; D is possibly TRBD1 (6 bases). The CDR3 length is 17 residues. Deletions cut 7 bases from V and 4 bases from J, with 23 bases between. Germline lookup yields CDR1 MGHRA and CDR2 YSYEKL. The CDR3 loop is CASTGGLRRTDYNEQFF. For the CDR3, the DNA is TGCGCCAGCACCGGTGGCCTCCGTAGGACAGATTACAATGAGCAGTTCTTC.

This clone came up a few times. This rearrangement joins TRBV25-1 to TRBJ2-4; 9 bases map to TRBD1. CDR1 is MGHDK, CDR2 SYGVNS, per germline. V shed 1 base, J shed 7 bases, and the junction held 5 bases outside the gene matches. The CDR3 extends over 15 amino acids. The CDR3 coding sequence is TGTGCCAGCAGTGAATGGGGTGGACAGGGGAACATTCAGTACTTC. Its protein product is CASSEWGGQGNIQYF.

The chain has TRBV28 and TRBJ1-5; D is unresolved. The CDR3 is made up of 15 amino acids. The V gene lost 1 base and the J gene lost 2 bases, with 9 bases spanning the gap. CDR1 and CDR2 (germline): MDHEN, SYDVKM. For the CDR3, the DNA is TGTGCCAGCAGTTTATATGGGAGGGGCAATCAGCCCCAGCATTTT. Translation: CASSLYGRGNQPQHF.

The V gene is TRBV30, the J gene TRBJ1-6, with no clear D. V was clipped by 4 bases and J by 8 bases, with 18 bases between them. This CDR3 comprises 15 residues. Germline V gene data show CDR1 as GTSNPN and CDR2 as SVGIG (reference sequence). Written as DNA, the CDR3 is TGTGCCTGGACCCCAGGTGGCCCTACCTATTCACCCCTCCACTTT. This gives the protein CAWTPGGPTYSPLHF.

The chain has TRBV19 and TRBJ2-7; TRBD1 matches at 9 bases. Germline V gives CDR1 LNHDA, CDR2 SQIVND (reference sequence). CDR3 length: 14 amino acids. Trimming at V came to 4 bases and at J to 1 base, leaving 2 bases not matched to a gene. DNA for the CDR3: TGTGCCAGTAGTACCGGGACAGGGTCCTACGAGCAGTACTTC. It yields the protein CASSTGTGSYEQYF. Variable domain in full (rest from reference TRBV19 and TRBJ2-7): DGGITQSPKYLFRKEGQNVTLSCEQNLNHDAMYWYRQDPGQGLRLIYYSQIVNDFQKGDIAEGYSVSREKKESFPLTVTSAQKNPTAFYLCASSTGTGSYEQYFGPGTRLTVT.

This clone was found once. V is TRBV19 and J is TRBJ1-2; 7 bases match TRBD1. The germline CDR1 and CDR2 sequences are LNHDA and SQIVND (reference sequence). CDR3 length equals 17 residues. The V gene end was trimmed by 0 bases and the J gene end by 0 bases; junction bases not matched to a gene: 7. CDR3 DNA: TGTGCCAGTAGTATAGATTTGGGGACAGCTACTAACTATGGCTACACCTTC. It is translated as CASSIDLGTATNYGYTF.

Written as DNA, the CDR3 is TGTGCCAGCAGCTCTCGGGACACTCACACCGGGGAGCTGTTTTTT. Amino acid sequence: CASSSRDTHTGELFF. The gene calls are TRBV7-8 and TRBJ2-2; the D gene is possibly TRBD1 (6 bases). Germline lookup yields CDR1 SGHVS and CDR2 FQNEAQ. V lost 4 bases and J 3 bases, leaving 12 bases between the germline ends. This CDR3 spans 15 amino acids.

The chain recombines TRBV19 with TRBJ1-2; D unresolved. The germline gives CDR1 LNHDA, CDR2 SQIVND (reference sequence). Trimming removed 3 bases from V and 4 bases from J, with 15 bases in between. The CDR3 runs to 15 residues. This CDR3 reads CASSIRITEIYGYTF. The CDR3 DNA follows: TGTGCCAGTAGTATTCGGATTACAGAAATCTATGGCTACACCTTC.

The V and J genes are TRBV11-2 and TRBJ1-5; possible D gene TRBD1, 5 bases. Trimming took off 1 base at V and 7 bases at J, with 11 bases between the two ends. The CDR3 runs to 14 residues. Germline V gene lookup returns CDR1 SGHAT and CDR2 FQNNGV. Here the CDR3 reads CASSLAGGLQPQHF. CDR3 coding DNA: TGTGCCAGCAGCTTAGCCGGGGGGTTACAGCCCCAGCATTTT.

The gene calls are TRBV4-1 and TRBJ1-5; D not certain. V lost 1 base and J 5 bases, leaving 3 bases between the germline ends. The CDR3 is 12 residues long. Germline CDR1 and CDR2: MGHRA and YSYEKL. The DNA for the CDR3 is TGCGCCAGCAGCCAAGGCGATCAGCCCCAGCATTTT. Translating it yields CASSQGDQPQHF.

The V gene is TRBV6-1, the J gene TRBJ2-6; possibly TRBD1 for D (6 bases). This CDR3 is 15 amino acids long. Trimming cost V 3 bases and J 1 base, with 7 bases left between them. The germline V gene has CDR1 MNHNS and CDR2 SASEGT. CDR3 sequence reads: CASSERGSGANVLTF. In DNA form, the CDR3 reads TGTGCCAGCAGTGAGAGGGGGTCTGGGGCCAACGTCCTGACTTTC.

The chain uses TRBV2 and TRBJ1-4; TRBD1 might be the D (6 bases). Germline-derived CDR1 and CDR2 are SNHLY and FYNNEI. CDR3 size: 14 residues. V lost 8 bases to trimming and J lost 3 bases, with 13 bases between them. The CDR3 DNA reads as TGTGCCAGCGGAGGACAGAGCCCTAATGAAAAACTGTTTTTT. It specifies CASGGQSPNEKLFF.

DNA of the CDR3: TGTGCCAGCAGCTCCCTCCCCAGGGTAACGTCAAAAAACATTCAGTACTTC. This gives the protein CASSSLPRVTSKNIQYF. The gene calls are TRBV7-2 and TRBJ2-4; TRBD1 might be the D (5 bases). Trimming pared 4 bases from V and 4 bases from J, leaving 20 bases between. The germline V gene has CDR1 SGHTA and CDR2 FQGNSA. The CDR3 extends over 17 amino acids.

The V gene is TRBV6-1, the J gene TRBJ2-6; 7 bases align to TRBD1. V gave up 4 bases and J gave up 4 bases; unmatched junction bases: 7. Germline CDR1 reads MNHNS; CDR2 reads SASEGT. CDR3 length: 16 amino acids. The CDR3 DNA is TGTGCCAGCAGTGTGTACAGGGGTAACGGGGCCAACGTCCTGACTTTC. This gives the protein CASSVYRGNGANVLTF.

The J gene is TRBJ1-2, the V gene TRBV24-1, with D perhaps matching TRBD1 (6 bases). The length of the CDR3 is 11 residues. Germline CDR1 is KGHDR and CDR2 is SFDVKD. Trimming pared 12 bases from V and 7 bases from J, leaving 14 bases between. CDR3 DNA sequence: TGTGCCGCCTCAACAGGGTCTGGCTACACCTTC. Translated: CAASTGSGYTF.

This clone is a singleton in its sample. The chain couples TRBV18 to TRBJ1-1; no reliable D call. Trimming pared 4 bases from V and 4 bases from J, leaving 19 bases between. Germline V gives CDR1 KGHSH, CDR2 LQKENI. CDR3 length: 16 residues. The CDR3 nucleotides read TGTGCCAGCTCACAATATGGATTGGAGGGCGGCACTGAAGCTTTCTTT. It codes for CASSQYGLEGGTEAFF.

CDR3 sequence: CASSMRGTTYLPQHF. CDR3 nucleotides: TGTGCCAGTAGTATGAGGGGGACGACATATCTTCCCCAGCATTTT. The genes are TRBV19 and TRBJ1-5; perhaps TRBD1 as D (6 bases). V lost 3 bases, J lost 10 bases, and 19 bases lay in between. CDR1 is LNHDA and CDR2 is SQIVND in the germline V gene (reference sequence). The CDR3 covers 15 residues.

This rearrangement joins TRBV11-1 to TRBJ2-1, with 15 positions matching TRBD2. The V and J ends lost 3 bases and 5 bases, in that order; junction bases with no gene match: 2. The CDR3 contains 16 residues. Germline CDR1 SGHAT, CDR2 FQDESV (reference sequence). The DNA for the CDR3 is TGTGCCAGCAGCTTGGGACTAGCGGGGGGAGACAATGAGCAGTTCTTC. Its translation: CASSLGLAGGDNEQFF. Variable domain in full (rest from reference TRBV11-1 and TRBJ2-1): EAEVAQSPRYKITEKSQAVAFWCDPISGHATLYWYRQILGQGPELLVQFQDESVVDDSQLPKDRFSAERLKGVDSTLKIQPAELGDSAMYLCASSLGLAGGDNEQFFGPGTRLTVL.